This TCR beta chain was sequenced for a study of identical twins. The study, taken as a whole, reports: Compared with models, monozygotic twins showed more out-of-frame TCR alpha sharing.

Germline values: CDR1 MNHEY, CDR2 SVGAGI. This CDR3 comprises 13 residues. Between the trimmed V and J ends, which lost 4 bases and 7 bases, there was a span of 11 bases. One entry per CDR3 protein results from TCRdb running MiXCR on the 5' RACE reads. The data show around 960,000 distinct CDR3 sequences, around an eighth seen once. The table lists this clonotype with a few counts. Its antigen is unidentified. This sample was shared with a second study, whose subject was yellow fever vaccine responses in identical twins.

The sample taken for sequencing was PBMCs. The chain recombines TRBV6-5 with TRBJ1-5; D remains ambiguous. This sequence was found in a woman aged 18-30 years in good health. CDR3 nucleotides: TGTGCCAGCAGTTCTACGTCCTTGCAGCCCCAGCATTTT. Translated, it gives CASSSTSLQPQHF.